This T cell receptor (beta chain) was captured by sequencing in a study of early T cells in non-severe SARS-CoV-2 infection. Each CDR3 protein is one row after TCRdb ran MiXCR on the 5' RACE reads. The sample holds over 80,000 distinct CDR3 sequences; less than 15% are singletons and the top ten take around 4.8%. This clonotype was counted a few times. The specimen was whole blood, collected at baseline. The receptor was isolated from an adult who was a healthcare worker with PCR-confirmed SARS-CoV-2 infection or an uninfected control (not recorded which).

CDR3 nucleotide sequence: TGTGCTAGTGCGCGCTACAATGAGCAGTTCTTC. Amino acids: CASARYNEQFF. The chain carries TRBV12-5 and TRBJ2-1; no clear D gene. Germline-derived CDR1 and CDR2 are LGHNT and FRNRAP. There are 11 residues in the CDR3. Trimming stripped 7 bases from V and 3 bases from J, with 4 bases between.